This entry features one TCR beta chain sequence. Trimming removed 4 bases from V and 4 bases from J; junction bases left unmatched: 8. The CDR3 covers 16 residues. The germline gives CDR1 SGHAT, CDR2 FQDESV (reference sequence). This entry is derived from a study of T cell changes during pregnancy in multiple sclerosis. Here immunoSEQ multiplex PCR was the method, and the copy in TCRdb shows in-frame clones only, minus some. The table lists tens of thousands of clones, roughly 93% of them singletons, with roughly 2.5% in the top ten. The specimen comprised peripheral blood, sampled in the second trimester of pregnancy. The rearrangement joins TRBV11-1 to TRBJ2-7; TRBD2 matches 12 bases. The sequence came from a female donor with multiple sclerosis, enrolled in a pregnancy study. The CDR3 DNA sequence: TGTGCCAGCAGCTATCCGGGACTAGCGGGCTCATACGAGCAGTACTTC. It encodes CASSYPGLAGSYEQYF.